The 5 T cell receptor beta chains given below trace back to one sample, sequenced in a study of cytomegalovirus exposure and HLA in healthy donors. PCR was performed using 60 Vbeta and 13 Jbeta primers. The protocol was immunoSEQ multiplex PCR, while the TCRdb copy is restricted to in-frame clones and leaves out a portion. Among roughly 130,000 clones listed, more than 80% were seen once. Sequencing was done on a sample of PBMCs. These receptor sequences come from a man aged 25-45 years in good health and CMV-seronegative.

This chain uses TRBV10-3 with TRBJ2-3; TRBD2 matches at 10 bases. Germline CDR1 is ENHRY and CDR2 is SYGVKD. CDR3 length: 16 amino acids. V dropped 2 bases and J dropped 10; count of bases not matched to a gene: 12. This chain's CDR3 is CAISESRAGGGKSQYF. The CDR3 nucleotides are TGTGCCATCAGTGAGAGCAGAGCGGGAGGGGGCAAGTCGCAGTATTTT.

This sequence joins TRBV25-1 and TRBJ1-2, with D possibly matching TRBD1 (5 bases). The CDR3 consists of 12 residues. Trimming removed 6 bases from V and 6 bases from J, with 11 bases in between. Per germline, CDR1 MGHDK and CDR2 SYGVNS. CDR3: CASSPQGNGYTF. The CDR3 bases are TGTGCCAGCAGCCCCCAGGGAAATGGCTACACCTTC.

This clone was seen more than once but under ten times. V is TRBV6-1 and J is TRBJ2-6; 9 nucleotides align to TRBD1. The V segment lost 4 bases and the J segment 2 bases; nucleotides outside the gene matches: 3. This CDR3 region has 16 residues. Germline CDR1 MNHNS, CDR2 SASEGT. CDR3: CASSGTGVAGANVLTF. The CDR3 DNA is TGTGCCAGCAGTGGGACAGGGGTGGCTGGGGCCAACGTCCTGACTTTC.

This sequence joins TRBV4-1 and TRBJ1-4, with a tentative D call TRBD1 (5 bases). Germline V CDR1 and CDR2: MGHRA, YSYEKL. The ends were cut back, 0 bases at V and 0 bases at J, with 11 bases in the middle. The CDR3 is 17 amino acids. As DNA, the CDR3 is TGCGCCAGCAGCCAAGAGGGGCAGCATGCAACTAATGAAAAACTGTTTTTT. Its translation is CASSQEGQHATNEKLFF.

The rearrangement joins TRBV5-1 to TRBJ1-1, with a tentative D call TRBD1 (6 bases). The ends were cut back, 0 bases at V and 2 bases at J, with 20 bases in the middle. The CDR3 loop spans 18 amino acids. The germline V gene encodes CDR1 SGHRS and CDR2 YFSETQ. CDR3 region: CASSLDGQLIKLNTEAFF. The CDR3 DNA reads TGCGCCAGCAGCTTGGATGGACAGCTAATAAAGTTAAACACTGAAGCTTTCTTT.